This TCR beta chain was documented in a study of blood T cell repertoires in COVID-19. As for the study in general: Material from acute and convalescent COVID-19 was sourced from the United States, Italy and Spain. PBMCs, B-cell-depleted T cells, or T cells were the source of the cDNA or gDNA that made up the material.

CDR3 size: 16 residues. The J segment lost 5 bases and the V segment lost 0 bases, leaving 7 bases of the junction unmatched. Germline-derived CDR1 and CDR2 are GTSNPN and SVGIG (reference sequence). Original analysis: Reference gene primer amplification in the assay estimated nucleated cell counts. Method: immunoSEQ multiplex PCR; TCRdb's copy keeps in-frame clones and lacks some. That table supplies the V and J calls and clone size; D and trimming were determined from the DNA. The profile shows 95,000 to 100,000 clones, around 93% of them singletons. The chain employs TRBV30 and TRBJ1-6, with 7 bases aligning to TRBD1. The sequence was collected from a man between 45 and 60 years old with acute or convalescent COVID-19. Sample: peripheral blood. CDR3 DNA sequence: TGTGCCTGGAGTGTTAAGGGGGCCGCGGATAATTCACCCCTCCACTTT. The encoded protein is CAWSVKGAADNSPLHF.